This TCR beta chain is drawn from a study of CD8+ T cells in alopecia areata. Findings and caveats of the study: Researchers reported that TCR sharing among patients proved less clear than in mice, possibly HLA-linked. Sequence data from scalp samples additionally include resident alphabeta T cells of normal skin. In lesional scalp, particularly from alopecia totalis/universalis, clonality was higher than in normal scalp.

Extraction and reverse transcription of RNA yielded cDNA as the sequencing template. Data came from immunoSEQ multiplex PCR; TCRdb stores just in-frame clones and leaves some out. The sample holds 150,000 or so clones; roughly 60% are singletons and the top ten take over 4%. T lymphocytes (CD4+ and CD8+) were sorted from PBMCs. In its sample, this clone was seen once. The antigen remains unidentified. Looked up from germline, CDR1 is SGHRS and CDR2 is YFSETQ. V lost 3 bases to trimming and J lost 8 bases, with 18 bases between them. The CDR3 sequence is 15 residues long. This receptor was identified in a human donor in good health. The sequenced material came from CD4+ T cells sorted from blood. V gene TRBV5-1 combines with J gene TRBJ2-1, with D perhaps TRBD1 or TRBD2 (5 bases each). CDR3 sequence (DNA): TGCGCCAGCAGCTGGAGAGGGACCGGAGGCGATGAGCAGTTCTTC. It specifies CASSWRGTGGDEQFF.